Each of the 4 T cell receptor beta chains below was sequenced from the same sample in a study of blood T cell repertoires in COVID-19. TCRdb's table, derived via immunoSEQ multiplex PCR, lists solely in-frame clones and lacks some. The sample lists 150,000 to 200,000 clones, roughly 86% occurring once. Sequenced input: peripheral blood. The receptors come from a man younger than 35 with acute or convalescent COVID-19.

This clone turned up a few times. The V and J genes are TRBV4-1 and TRBJ2-5; 8 positions agree with TRBD2. The germline V gene has CDR1 MGHRA and CDR2 YSYEKL. The V segment lost 4 bases and the J segment 4 bases; nucleotides outside the gene matches: 14. The CDR3 is made up of 17 amino acids. CDR3 sequence (DNA): TGCGCCAGCAGCCCTAACTTGTTCGGACTAGCACGAGAGACCCAGTACTTC. Translation: CASSPNLFGLARETQYF.

The CDR3 DNA is TGTGCCAGCAGTGCGCTAGCGGGGACAGATACGCAGTATTTT. Protein sequence: CASSALAGTDTQYF. The chain recombines TRBV6-4 with TRBJ2-3; TRBD2 aligns across 9 bases. Trimming took 4 bases from V and 3 from J; bases not matched to a gene: 2. CDR1 is MRHNA and CDR2 is SNTAGT in the germline V gene. The CDR3 totals 14 residues.

The chain links TRBV11-2 to TRBJ1-5; D remains ambiguous. Germline CDR1 and CDR2: SGHAT and FQNNGV. Trimming removed 5 bases at V and 0 bases at J, with 11 bases between. The CDR3 consists of 15 residues. Written as DNA, the CDR3 is TGTGCCAGCAGCCCCGCGGGGTATAGCAATCAGCCCCAGCATTTT. This gives the protein CASSPAGYSNQPQHF. Complete variable domain (other parts from reference TRBV11-2 and TRBJ1-5): EAGVAQSPRYKIIEKRQSVAFWCNPISGHATLYWYQQILGQGPKLLIQFQNNGVVDDSQLPKDRFSAERLKGVDSTLKIQPAKLEDSAVYLCASSPAGYSNQPQHFGDGTRLSIL.

The chain recombines TRBV27 with TRBJ2-2; no definite D call. CDR1 and CDR2 (germline): MNHEY, SMNVEV (reference sequence). The CDR3 is 14 residues long. V dropped 2 bases and J dropped 7 bases, with 11 bases sitting between them. The CDR3 reads CASSLEFAIGELFF. The CDR3 DNA reads TGTGCCAGCAGTTTAGAGTTTGCTATCGGGGAGCTGTTTTTT.